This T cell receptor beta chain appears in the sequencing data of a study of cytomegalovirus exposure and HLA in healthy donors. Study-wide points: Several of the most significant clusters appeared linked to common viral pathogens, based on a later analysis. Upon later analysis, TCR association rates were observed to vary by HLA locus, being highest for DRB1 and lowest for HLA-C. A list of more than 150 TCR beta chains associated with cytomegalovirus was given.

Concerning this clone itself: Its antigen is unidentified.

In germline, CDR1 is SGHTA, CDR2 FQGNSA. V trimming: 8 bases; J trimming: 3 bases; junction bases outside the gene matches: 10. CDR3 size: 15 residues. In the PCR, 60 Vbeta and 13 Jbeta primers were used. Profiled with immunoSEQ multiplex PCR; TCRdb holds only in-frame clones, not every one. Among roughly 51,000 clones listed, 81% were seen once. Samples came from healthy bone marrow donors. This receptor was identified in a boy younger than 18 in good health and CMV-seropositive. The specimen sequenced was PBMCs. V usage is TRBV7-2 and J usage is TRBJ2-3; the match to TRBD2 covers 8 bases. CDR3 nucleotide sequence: TGTGCCAGCTCAGTCAGGCGGGGGGAGACAGATACGCAGTATTTT. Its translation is CASSVRRGETDTQYF.